This is a list of T cell receptor beta chains from one sample in a study of blood T cells in healthy people across ages. TCRdb analysed the 5' RACE reads with MiXCR anew, one entry per CDR3 protein. The repertoire has around 800,000 distinct CDR3 sequences, roughly 24% of them found once; the top ten carry about 2.9%. These data also featured in a second study, about T cells of mothers and their children.

The sequenced material came from blood. These receptors all come from a boy younger than 18 in good health. Each CDR3 is given with its conserved first and last residue. Fields, in order: V gene, D gene, J gene, clone size, CDR3 protein, CDR3 DNA. D genes are given only for firm matches. Some rows mark clone size as missing; the rest say once, few, many or name a class of expanded clone.

V: TRBV29-1; D: TRBD1; J: TRBJ1-2; size: -; CDR3: CSVEDLGQGDGYTF; DNA: TGCAGCGTTGAAGATCTGGGACAGGGGGATGGCTACACCTTC
V: TRBV7-9; D: -; J: TRBJ2-3; size: -; CDR3: CASSLLTGLVSDTQYF; DNA: TGTGCCAGCAGCTTATTGACAGGCCTCGTTTCCGATACGCAGTATTTT
V: TRBV6-6; D: -; J: TRBJ2-5; size: few; CDR3: CASSYSRLIQETQYF; DNA: TGTGCCAGCAGTTACTCGAGGCTAATCCAAGAGACCCAGTACTTC
V: TRBV4-2; D: TRBD2; J: TRBJ2-7; size: few; CDR3: CASSPLAGGPYEQCF; DNA: TGTGCCAGCAGCCCACTAGCGGGAGGCCCTTACGAGCAGTGCTTC
V: TRBV20-1; D: TRBD2; J: TRBJ2-5; size: once; CDR3: CSARGSGGPRGTQYF; DNA: TGCAGTGCTAGAGGAAGCGGGGGGCCCCGAGGGACCCAGTACTTC
V: TRBV20-1; D: TRBD1; J: TRBJ1-4; size: -; CDR3: CSGTGDNEKLFF; DNA: TGCAGCGGGACAGGAGATAATGAAAAACTGTTTTTT
V: TRBV28; D: TRBD1; J: TRBJ1-2; size: few; CDR3: CASIEGDRGGDYGYTF; DNA: TGTGCCAGCATTGAAGGGGACAGGGGCGGGGACTATGGCTACACCTTC
V: TRBV3-1; D: -; J: TRBJ1-3; size: -; CDR3: CASSDAGNTIYF; DNA: TGTGCCAGCAGTGATGCTGGAAACACCATATATTTT
V: TRBV9; D: TRBD2; J: TRBJ2-4; size: -; CDR3: CASSGTSGPLNIQYF; DNA: TGTGCCAGCAGCGGGACTAGCGGGCCCTTAAACATTCAGTACTTC
V: TRBV9; D: TRBD2; J: TRBJ2-5; size: many; CDR3: CASSRGGTSGGAETQYF; DNA: TGTGCCAGCAGCCGAGGCGGGACTAGCGGGGGGGCGGAGACCCAGTACTTC
V: TRBV7-9; D: -; J: TRBJ2-3; size: few; CDR3: CASSGRDRDTQYF; DNA: TGTGCCAGCAGCGGGCGGGACCGAGATACGCAGTATTTT
V: TRBV21-1; D: -; J: TRBJ2-7; size: few; CDR3: CASIKDHSYEQYF; DNA: TGTGCCAGCATCAAAGACCATTCCTACGAGCAGTACTTC
V: TRBV12-3/TRBV12-4; D: -; J: TRBJ2-1; size: -; CDR3: CASSTRDFNEQFF; DNA: TGTGCCAGCAGTACCCGGGACTTCAATGAGCAGTTCTTC
V: TRBV6-1; D: -; J: TRBJ2-2; size: -; CDR3: CASVVSNTGELFF; DNA: TGTGCCAGCGTCGTAAGCAACACCGGGGAGCTGTTTTTT
V: TRBV12-3/TRBV12-4; D: -; J: TRBJ2-2; size: -; CDR3: CASSFPGGFGGELFF; DNA: TGTGCCAGCAGTTTCCCAGGGGGGTTCGGCGGGGAGCTGTTTTTT